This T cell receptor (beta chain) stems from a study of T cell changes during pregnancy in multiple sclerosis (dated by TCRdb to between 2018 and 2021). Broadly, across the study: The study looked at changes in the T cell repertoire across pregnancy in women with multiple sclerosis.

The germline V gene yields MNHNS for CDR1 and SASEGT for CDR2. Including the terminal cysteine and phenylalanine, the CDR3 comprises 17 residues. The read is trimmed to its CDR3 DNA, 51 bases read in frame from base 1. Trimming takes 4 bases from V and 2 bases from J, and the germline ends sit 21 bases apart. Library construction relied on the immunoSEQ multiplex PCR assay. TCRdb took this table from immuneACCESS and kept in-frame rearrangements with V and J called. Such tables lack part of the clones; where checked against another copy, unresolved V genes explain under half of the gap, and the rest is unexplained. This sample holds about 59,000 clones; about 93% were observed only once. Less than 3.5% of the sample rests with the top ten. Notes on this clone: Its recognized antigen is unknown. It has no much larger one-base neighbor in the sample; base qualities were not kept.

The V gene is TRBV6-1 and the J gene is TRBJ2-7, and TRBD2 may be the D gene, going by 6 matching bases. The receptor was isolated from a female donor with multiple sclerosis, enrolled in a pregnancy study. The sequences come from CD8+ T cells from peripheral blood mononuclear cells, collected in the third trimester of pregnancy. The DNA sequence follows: TGTGCCAGCAGTGTAACGGGGTCCGGGAGTTGGACCTACGAGCAGTACTTC. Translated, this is CASSVTGSGSWTYEQYF.